Below, one T cell receptor (beta chain) is given with its context. Antigen unknown. These data come from a study of shared clonotypes between healthy human individuals. Findings of the study overall: Specimens sampled were limited to blood, with tissue repertoires likely differing.

Some clones are missing from TCRdb's copy, which holds only in-frame ones; the method was immunoSEQ multiplex PCR. The data hold approximately 530,000 clones, with 90% to 97% observed a single time. Trimming left V 0 bases short and J 0 bases short, with 7 bases between. CDR3 length: 15 amino acids. Germline loops: CDR1 SGHKS, CDR2 YYEKEE (reference sequence). The V call is TRBV5-5, the J call TRBJ1-3; D uncertain. The receptor's source is a woman younger than 45 in good health. Sequences were obtained from naive CD4+ T cells sorted from blood. Subset meaning: CD45RA+ positively selected. This CDR3 is CASSLAPDSGNTIYF. CDR3 sequence (DNA): TGTGCCAGCAGCTTGGCTCCTGACTCTGGAAACACCATATATTTT.